This T cell receptor beta chain was found in a study of CD8 T cells in ankylosing spondylitis. TCRdb used MiXCR to reprocess the 5' RACE reads, holding one entry per CDR3 protein. The repertoire holds around 100,000 distinct CDR3 sequences, with about 9% as singletons. Trimming shortened V by 5 bases and J by 7 bases, and 18 bases separated the two germline ends. Germline V gene sequence: CDR1 SEHNR, CDR2 FQNEAQ (reference sequence). This CDR3 region has 15 residues. There are many counts of this clonotype. Its antigen is still unknown. Study-level findings and limits: Certain motif variants had earlier been reported in reactive arthritis synovial fluid and blood. Made up of eight highly homologous variants, a TCR beta motif appeared characteristic of ankylosing spondylitis blood.

This chain connects TRBV7-9 to TRBJ2-1; the D is unclear. Sequenced sample: blood, either unsorted or a sorted T cell fraction (not recorded which). The receptor was isolated from a male donor with ankylosing spondylitis. DNA of the CDR3: TGTGCCAGCAGCCTCGGTTTGGGGATGAAAAATGAGCAGTTCTTC. Its protein is CASSLGLGMKNEQFF.